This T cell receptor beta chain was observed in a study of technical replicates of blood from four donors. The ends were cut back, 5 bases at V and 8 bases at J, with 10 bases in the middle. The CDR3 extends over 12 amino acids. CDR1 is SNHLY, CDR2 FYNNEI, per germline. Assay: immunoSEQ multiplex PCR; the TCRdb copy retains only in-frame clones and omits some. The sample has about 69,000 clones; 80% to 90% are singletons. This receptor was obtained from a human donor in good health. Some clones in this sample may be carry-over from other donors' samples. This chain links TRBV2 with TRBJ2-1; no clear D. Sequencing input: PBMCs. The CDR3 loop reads CASSSLDDEQFF. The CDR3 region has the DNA TGTGCCAGCAGTTCCCTAGATGATGAGCAGTTCTTC. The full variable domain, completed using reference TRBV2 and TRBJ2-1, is EPEVTQTPSHQVTQMGQEVILRCVPISNHLYFYWYRQILGQKVEFLVSFYNNEISEKSEIFDDQFSVERPDGSNFTLKIRSTKLEDSAMYFCASSSLDDEQFFGPGTRLTVL.